The source of this T cell receptor beta chain is a study of technical replicates of blood from a few donors. Assay: immunoSEQ multiplex PCR; the TCRdb copy retains only in-frame clones and omits some. The sample includes roughly 14,000 clones, around 80% seen only once; the top ten take around 12%. Sequences were obtained from PBMCs. This receptor was obtained from a human donor in good health.

The CDR3: CASRQGAGETQYF. The DNA of the CDR3 is TGTGCCAGTCGCCAGGGGGCAGGAGAGACCCAGTACTTC. The rearrangement joins TRBV7-6 to TRBJ2-5, with TRBD1 matching 8 bases. CDR3 length: 13 residues. CDR1 and CDR2 from the germline V gene are SGHVS and FNYEAQ. J was trimmed by 4 bases and V by 9 bases; bases with no gene match: 7. Filled out from reference TRBV7-6 and TRBJ2-5, the complete variable domain reads GAGVSQSPRYKVTKRGQDVALRCDPISGHVSLYWYRQALGQGPEFLTYFNYEAQQDKSGLPNDRFSAERPEGSISTLTIQRTEQRDSAMYRCASRQGAGETQYFGPGTRLLVL.